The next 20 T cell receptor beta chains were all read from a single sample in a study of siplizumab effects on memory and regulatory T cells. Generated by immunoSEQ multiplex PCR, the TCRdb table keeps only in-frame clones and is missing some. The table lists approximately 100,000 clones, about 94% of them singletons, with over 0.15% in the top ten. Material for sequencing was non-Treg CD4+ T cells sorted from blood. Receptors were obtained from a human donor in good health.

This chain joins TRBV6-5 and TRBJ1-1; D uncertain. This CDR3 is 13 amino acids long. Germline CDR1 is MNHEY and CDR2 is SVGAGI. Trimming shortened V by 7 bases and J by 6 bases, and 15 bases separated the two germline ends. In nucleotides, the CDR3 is TGTGCCAGCACTACCGGTTTCGGCGCTGAAGCTTTCTTT. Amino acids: CASTTGFGAEAFF.

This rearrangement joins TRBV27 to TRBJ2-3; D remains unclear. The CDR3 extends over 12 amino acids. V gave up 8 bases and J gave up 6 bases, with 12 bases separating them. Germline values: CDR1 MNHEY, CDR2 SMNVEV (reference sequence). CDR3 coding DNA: TGTGCCAGCCCCGACTTATCCGATACGCAGTATTTT. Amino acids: CASPDLSDTQYF.

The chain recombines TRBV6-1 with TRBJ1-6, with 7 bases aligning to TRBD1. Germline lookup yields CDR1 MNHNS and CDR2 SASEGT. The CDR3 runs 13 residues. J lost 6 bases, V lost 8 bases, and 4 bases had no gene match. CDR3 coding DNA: TGTGCCAGCTTAAGGGACAGTAATTCACCCCTCCACTTT. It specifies CASLRDSNSPLHF.

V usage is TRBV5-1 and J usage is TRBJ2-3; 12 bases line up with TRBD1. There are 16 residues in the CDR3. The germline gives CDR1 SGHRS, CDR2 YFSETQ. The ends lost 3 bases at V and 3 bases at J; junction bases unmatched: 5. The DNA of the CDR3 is TGCGCCAGCAGCTCGCTGGGACAGGGGGCAACAGATACGCAGTATTTT. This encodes CASSSLGQGATDTQYF.

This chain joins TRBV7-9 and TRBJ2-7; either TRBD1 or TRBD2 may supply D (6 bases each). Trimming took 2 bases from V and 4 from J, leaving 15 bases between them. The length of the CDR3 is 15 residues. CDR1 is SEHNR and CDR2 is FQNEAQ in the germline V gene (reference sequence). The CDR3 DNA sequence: TGTGCCAGCAGCTTATCGGCGCAGGGGAGGTACGAGCAGTACTTC. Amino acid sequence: CASSLSAQGRYEQYF.

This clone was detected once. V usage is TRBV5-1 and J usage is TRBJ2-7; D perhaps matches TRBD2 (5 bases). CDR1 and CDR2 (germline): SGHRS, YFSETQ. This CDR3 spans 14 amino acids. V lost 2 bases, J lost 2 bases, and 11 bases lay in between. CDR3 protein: CASSFGVGAYEQYF. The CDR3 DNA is TGCGCCAGCAGCTTCGGGGTTGGGGCCTACGAGCAGTACTTC.

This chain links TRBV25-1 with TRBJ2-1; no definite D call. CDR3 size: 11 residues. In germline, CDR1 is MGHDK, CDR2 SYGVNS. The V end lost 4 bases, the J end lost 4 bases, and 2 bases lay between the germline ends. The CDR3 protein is CASSGYNEQFF. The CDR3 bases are TGTGCCAGCAGTGGATACAATGAGCAGTTCTTC. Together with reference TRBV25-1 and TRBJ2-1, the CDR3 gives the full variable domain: EADIYQTPRYLVIGTGKKITLECSQTMGHDKMYWYQQDPGMELHLIHYSYGVNSTEKGDLSSESTVSRIRTEHFPLTLESARPSHTSQYLCASSGYNEQFFGPGTRLTVL.

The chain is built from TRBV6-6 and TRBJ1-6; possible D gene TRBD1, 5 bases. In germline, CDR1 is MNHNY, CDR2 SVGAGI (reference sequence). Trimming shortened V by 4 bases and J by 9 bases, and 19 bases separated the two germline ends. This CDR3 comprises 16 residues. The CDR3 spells CASSSYLSGLSSPLHF. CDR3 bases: TGTGCCAGCAGTTCCTACCTCTCAGGGTTGAGTTCACCCCTCCACTTT.

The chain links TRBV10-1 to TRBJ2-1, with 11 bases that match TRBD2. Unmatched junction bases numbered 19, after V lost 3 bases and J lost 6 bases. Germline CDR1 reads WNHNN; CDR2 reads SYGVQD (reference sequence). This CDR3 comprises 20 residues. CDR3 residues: CASSDERASGGTGIVNEQFF. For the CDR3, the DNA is TGCGCCAGCAGTGACGAGCGCGCTAGCGGGGGGACGGGGATTGTCAATGAGCAGTTCTTC.

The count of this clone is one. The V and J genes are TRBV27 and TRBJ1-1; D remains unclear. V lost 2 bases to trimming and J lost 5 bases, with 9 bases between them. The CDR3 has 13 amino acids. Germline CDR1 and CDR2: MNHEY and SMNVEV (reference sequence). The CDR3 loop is CASSLRELTEAFF. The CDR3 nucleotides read TGTGCCAGCAGTTTACGTGAGCTTACTGAAGCTTTCTTT.

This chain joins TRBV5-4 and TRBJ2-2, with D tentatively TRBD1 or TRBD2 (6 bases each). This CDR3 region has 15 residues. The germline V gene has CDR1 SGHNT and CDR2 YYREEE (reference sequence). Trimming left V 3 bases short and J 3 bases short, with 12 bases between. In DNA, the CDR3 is TGTGCCAGCAGCTCGACTGGGGGGCACACCGGGGAGCTGTTTTTT. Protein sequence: CASSSTGGHTGELFF.

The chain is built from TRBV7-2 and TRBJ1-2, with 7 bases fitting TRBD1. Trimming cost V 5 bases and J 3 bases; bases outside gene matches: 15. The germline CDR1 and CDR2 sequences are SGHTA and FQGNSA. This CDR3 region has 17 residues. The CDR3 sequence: CASSRTGFGLVHYGYTF. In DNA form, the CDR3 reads TGTGCCAGCAGCCGGACAGGATTTGGTTTGGTACACTATGGCTACACCTTC.

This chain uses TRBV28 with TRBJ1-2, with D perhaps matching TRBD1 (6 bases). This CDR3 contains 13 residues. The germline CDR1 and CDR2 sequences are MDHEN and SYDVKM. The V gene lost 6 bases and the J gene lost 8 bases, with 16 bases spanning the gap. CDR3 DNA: TGTGCCAGCAGCACAAGGACAGTTGAGGGCTACACCTTC. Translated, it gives CASSTRTVEGYTF.

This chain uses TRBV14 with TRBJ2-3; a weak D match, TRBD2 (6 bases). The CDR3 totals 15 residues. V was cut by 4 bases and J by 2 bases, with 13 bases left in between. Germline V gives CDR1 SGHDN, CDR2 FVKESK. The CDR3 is CASSRRADTTDTQYF. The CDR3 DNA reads TGTGCCAGCAGCCGGAGGGCGGATACCACAGATACGCAGTATTTT.

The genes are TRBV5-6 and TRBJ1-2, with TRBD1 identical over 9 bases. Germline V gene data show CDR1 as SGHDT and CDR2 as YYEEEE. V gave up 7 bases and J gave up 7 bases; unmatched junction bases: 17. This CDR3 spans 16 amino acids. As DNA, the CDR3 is TGTGCCAGCGGCGGGGACAGGGACAGTAGATTTGGTGGCTACACCTTC. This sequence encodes CASGGDRDSRFGGYTF.

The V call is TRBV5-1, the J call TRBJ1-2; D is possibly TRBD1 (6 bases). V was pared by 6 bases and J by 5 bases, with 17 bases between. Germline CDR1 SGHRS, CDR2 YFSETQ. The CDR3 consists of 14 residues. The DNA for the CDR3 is TGCGCCAGCACCGTAGGGGGAGGAGGATATGGCTACACCTTC. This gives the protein CASTVGGGGYGYTF.

Here the CDR3 DNA reads TGCGCCAGCAGCTTCGAGGGGGACTACTATGGCTACACCTTC. Translation: CASSFEGDYYGYTF. The chain combines TRBV5-1 with TRBJ1-2; D might be TRBD1 (6 bases). Trimming shortened V by 2 bases and J by 3 bases, and 11 bases separated the two germline ends. The CDR3 spans 14 residues. CDR1 SGHRS and CDR2 YFSETQ come from the germline V gene.

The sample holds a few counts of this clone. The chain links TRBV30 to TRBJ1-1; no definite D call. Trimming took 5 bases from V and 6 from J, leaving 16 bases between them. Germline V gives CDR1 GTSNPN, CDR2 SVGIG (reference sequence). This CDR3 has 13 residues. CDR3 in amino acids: CAWRWLNGPEAFF. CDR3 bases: TGTGCCTGGCGTTGGTTAAATGGCCCTGAAGCTTTCTTT.

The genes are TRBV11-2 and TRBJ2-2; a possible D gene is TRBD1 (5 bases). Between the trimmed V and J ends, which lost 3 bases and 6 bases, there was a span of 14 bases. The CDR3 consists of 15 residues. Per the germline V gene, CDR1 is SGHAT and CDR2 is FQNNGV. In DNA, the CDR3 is TGTGCCAGCAGCTTTAATACGGACATGGCCGGGGAGCTGTTTTTT. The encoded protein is CASSFNTDMAGELFF.

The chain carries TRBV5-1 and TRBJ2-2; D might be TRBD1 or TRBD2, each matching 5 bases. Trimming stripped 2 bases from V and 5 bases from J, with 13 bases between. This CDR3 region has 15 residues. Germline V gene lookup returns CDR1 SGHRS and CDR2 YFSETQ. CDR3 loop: CASSFFGRETGELFF. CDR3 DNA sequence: TGCGCCAGCAGCTTCTTTGGCAGGGAGACCGGGGAGCTGTTTTTT.